Following are 25 T cell receptor beta chains from one sample sequenced in a study of blood T cells in healthy people across ages. The second PCR ran roughly 6 to 12 cycles with a sample-barcoded 5' primer and J-beta primers. TCRdb independently ran MiXCR on the 5' RACE reads; one entry per CDR3 protein. There are 800,000 to 950,000 distinct CDR3 sequences in the sample; under 40% occur only once, and 13% lies in the top ten. Material: blood. Receptor source: a man between 18 and 29 years old in good health.

The chain couples TRBV20-1 to TRBJ2-7; TRBD2 is a possible D gene (6 bases). The V and J ends lost 0 bases and 0 bases respectively, with 15 bases between them. The CDR3 runs to 16 residues. The germline V gene encodes CDR1 DFQATT and CDR2 SNEGSKA (reference sequence). The CDR3: CSARDEGRPFSYEQYF. The CDR3 DNA reads TGCAGTGCTAGAGATGAAGGGAGGCCCTTCTCCTACGAGCAGTACTTC.

The V and J genes are TRBV24-1 and TRBJ2-1; D is ambiguous. The CDR3 loop spans 14 amino acids. Per germline, CDR1 KGHDR and CDR2 SFDVKD. The V end lost 4 bases, the J end lost 7 bases, and 13 bases lay between the germline ends. CDR3 sequence (DNA): TGTGCCACCAGTGACCCCCCCCGGAGTAATGAGCAGTTCTTC. Amino acid sequence: CATSDPPRSNEQFF.

This clonotype was seen a few times. V usage is TRBV9 and J usage is TRBJ1-1, with D possibly being TRBD1 (6 bases). The CDR3 extends over 16 amino acids. The germline CDR1 and CDR2 sequences are SGDLS and YYNGEE. V lost 2 bases and J 1 base, leaving 15 bases between the germline ends. Here the CDR3 DNA reads TGTGCCAGCAGCGTGATGAGGACAGCCCAGAACACTGAAGCTTTCTTT. It translates to CASSVMRTAQNTEAFF.

The chain combines TRBV6-2 or TRBV6-3 with TRBJ2-2, with D perhaps matching TRBD2 (5 bases). Germline assignment: CDR1 MNHEY and CDR2 SVGEGT. The CDR3 has 15 residues. Deletions cut 7 bases from V and 0 bases from J, with 12 bases between. The CDR3 region has the DNA TGTGCCAGCACCCAGAGGGCAACGAACACCGGGGAGCTGTTTTTT. Its translation: CASTQRATNTGELFF.

The rearrangement joins TRBV29-1 to TRBJ1-1, with D perhaps matching TRBD1 (6 bases). The V end lost 0 bases, the J end lost 1 base, and 6 bases lay between the germline ends. This CDR3 has 13 residues. The germline V gene has CDR1 SQVTM and CDR2 ANQGSEA. The CDR3 DNA is TGCAGCGTTGAAGAGGGGGCGAACACTGAAGCTTTCTTT. Amino acids: CSVEEGANTEAFF.

This clonotype was observed many times. The V and J genes are TRBV6-6 and TRBJ2-1, with a tentative D call TRBD1 (6 bases). The V end was cut by 0 bases, the J end by 2 bases, with 11 bases between. The CDR3 covers 16 residues. The germline V gene has CDR1 MNHNY and CDR2 SVGAGI (reference sequence). Here the CDR3 reads CASSYSPGDAYNEQFF. CDR3 DNA: TGTGCCAGCAGTTACTCGCCAGGGGACGCCTACAATGAGCAGTTCTTC.

This clonotype was seen only a few times. The rearrangement joins TRBV12-3 or TRBV12-4 to TRBJ2-6; TRBD1 matches at 11 bases. The V segment lost 4 bases and the J segment 1 base; nucleotides outside the gene matches: 3. This CDR3 is 17 amino acids long. CDR3 in DNA: TGTGCCAGCAGTTCCGGACAGGGGGCGTCTGGGGCCAACGTCCTGACTTTC. This codes for CASSSGQGASGANVLTF.

The chain has TRBV12-3 or TRBV12-4 and TRBJ2-5; D is unresolved. This CDR3 comprises 14 residues. V lost 1 base and J 0 bases, leaving 6 bases between the germline ends. The CDR3 sequence: CASSLDANQETQYF. The CDR3 DNA sequence: TGTGCCAGCAGTTTAGACGCTAACCAAGAGACCCAGTACTTC.

In regard to this clonotype: A single base separates this from a much larger clone, so it may be a read error. For the CDR3, the DNA is TGCAGGGCTAGAGATCTCGGCCATGGCTACACCTTC. Encoded protein: CRARDLGHGYTF. The chain combines TRBV20-1 with TRBJ1-2; D remains unclear. This CDR3 spans 12 amino acids. CDR1 is DFQATT, CDR2 SNEGSKA, per germline (reference sequence).

To note about this clonotype: A much more abundant neighbour one base away suggests this may be a read error. This chain links TRBV5-1 with TRBJ1-6; D possibly corresponds to TRBD1 (6 bases). Germline loops: CDR1 SGHRS, CDR2 YFSETQ. The CDR3 runs to 15 residues. The V end was cut by 3 bases, the J end by 6 bases, with 13 bases between. The CDR3 sequence: CASSSDGTPNSPLHF. CDR3 DNA sequence: TGCGCCAGCAGCTCCGACGGGACACCTAATTCACCCCTCCACTTT. The variable domain in full, with the rest retrieved from reference TRBV5-1 and TRBJ1-6, is KAGVTQTPRYLIKTRGQQVTLSCSPISGHRSVSWYQQTPGQGLQFLFEYFSETQRNKGNFPGRFSGRQFSNSRSEMNVSTLELGDSALYLCASSSDGTPNSPLHFGNGTRLTVT.

This clonotype came up many times. CDR3 in amino acids: CASSVVGTATLDGYTF. The CDR3 region has the DNA TGTGCCAGCAGCGTTGTCGGGACAGCAACCCTAGATGGCTACACCTTC. V is TRBV9 and J is TRBJ1-2; 7 nucleotides line up with TRBD1. The length of the CDR3 is 16 residues. The germline gives CDR1 SGDLS, CDR2 YYNGEE. The V gene end was trimmed by 2 bases and the J gene end by 6 bases; junction bases not matched to a gene: 13.

The chain joins TRBV7-2 to TRBJ1-4, with D perhaps matching TRBD1 (5 bases). There are 14 residues in the CDR3. V gave up 5 bases and J gave up 4 bases, with 11 bases separating them. Germline V gene data show CDR1 as SGHTA and CDR2 as FQGNSA. CDR3 bases: TGTGCCAGCAGCGAAGACGGACATAATGAAAAACTGTTTTTT. The encoded protein is CASSEDGHNEKLFF.

There are a few counts of this clonotype. V gene TRBV4-2 combines with J gene TRBJ2-3; D may be TRBD2 (5 bases). With 5 bases removed from V and 5 bases from J, the gap between germline ends came to 11 bases. The germline gives CDR1 LGHNA, CDR2 YNFKEQ. The CDR3 contains 13 residues. The CDR3 region is CASSSGEGDTQYF. The DNA for the CDR3 is TGTGCCAGCAGCTCCGGCGAGGGAGATACGCAGTATTTT.

In its sample, this clonotype was seen many times. The chain links TRBV10-3 to TRBJ2-3; no firm D call. Germline assignment: CDR1 ENHRY and CDR2 SYGVKD. The CDR3 runs 15 residues. V was cut by 1 base and J by 0 bases, with 8 bases left in between. Written as DNA, the CDR3 is TGTGCCATCAGTGAGTATACGGGCAGCACAGATACGCAGTATTTT. It encodes CAISEYTGSTDTQYF.

The chain combines TRBV4-3 with TRBJ2-1; perhaps D is TRBD1 or TRBD2 (5 bases each). V gave up 3 bases and J gave up 6 bases, with 18 bases separating them. The germline V gene has CDR1 LGHNA and CDR2 YSLEER. CDR3 length equals 16 residues. The CDR3 nucleotides are TGCGCCAGCAGCCACACAGGTCTAGCATCTGGCAATGAGCAGTTCTTC. Translation gives CASSHTGLASGNEQFF.

This clonotype was seen a few times. The DNA for the CDR3 is TGCAGTGCTAGCTCGGGGGACGAGACCCAGTACTTC. Protein sequence: CSASSGDETQYF. The chain links TRBV20-1 to TRBJ2-5, with D perhaps TRBD2 (6 bases). In germline, CDR1 is DFQATT, CDR2 SNEGSKA (reference sequence). The CDR3 sequence is 12 residues long. The V gene lost 3 bases and the J gene lost 5 bases, with 10 bases spanning the gap.

This chain connects TRBV4-2 to TRBJ2-5, with a weak D call TRBD1 (6 bases). The CDR3 length is 16 residues. Trimming took off 0 bases at V and 11 bases at J, with 22 bases between the two ends. Germline CDR1 is LGHNA and CDR2 is YNFKEQ. The CDR3 nucleotides read TGTGCCAGCAGCCAAGATGCCCGTCCTCGAGGGGGTGAGCAGTACTTC. Its protein is CASSQDARPRGGEQYF.

This clonotype was seen more than once but under ten times. This rearrangement joins TRBV10-3 to TRBJ2-2, with TRBD1 matching over 7 bases. Unmatched junction bases numbered 6, after V lost 6 bases and J lost 5 bases. Germline V lookup: CDR1 ENHRY, CDR2 SYGVKD. The CDR3 totals 14 residues. CDR3 nucleotides: TGTGCCATCAGCCGGGACAGCCAAACCGGGGAGCTGTTTTTT. It specifies CAISRDSQTGELFF.

V gene TRBV7-9 combines with J gene TRBJ2-3, with 9 positions matching TRBD1. V gave up 6 bases and J gave up 0 bases; unmatched junction bases: 7. Germline CDR1 is SEHNR and CDR2 is FQNEAQ (reference sequence). This CDR3 spans 16 amino acids. CDR3 DNA: TGTGCCAGCAGAGTGACGGGACAGGGCAGCACAGATACGCAGTATTTT. Translating it yields CASRVTGQGSTDTQYF.

Only a few counts were recorded for this clonotype. The V call is TRBV12-3 or TRBV12-4, the J call TRBJ2-7; 9 bases agree with TRBD2. There are 15 residues in the CDR3. After removal of 6 bases from V and 7 bases from J, the junction contained 13 bases not matched to a gene. The CDR3 DNA reads as TGTGCCAGCAGACATAGCGGGGGTGCCTACAATGAGCAGTACTTC. Amino acid sequence: CASRHSGGAYNEQYF.

This clonotype came up a few times. The rearrangement links TRBV20-1 to TRBJ2-3, with 10 bases identical to TRBD1. CDR3 length: 14 residues. CDR1 DFQATT and CDR2 SNEGSKA come from the germline V gene (reference sequence). Trimming at V came to 6 bases and at J to 3 bases, leaving 6 bases not matched to a gene. Written as DNA, the CDR3 is TGCAGTGCCGCGGGACAGGGGATGACAGATACGCAGTATTTT. It translates to CSAAGQGMTDTQYF.

This clonotype showed up just a few times. The J gene is TRBJ2-3, the V gene TRBV28; 8 nucleotides agree with TRBD2. The CDR3 is made up of 16 amino acids. Looked up from germline, CDR1 is MDHEN and CDR2 is SYDVKM. The V and J ends lost 2 bases and 4 bases, in that order; junction bases with no gene match: 8. The CDR3 DNA reads TGTGCCAGCAGTTTAGGGCGGGGGGTGAGCGCAGATACGCAGTATTTT. Its protein product is CASSLGRGVSADTQYF.

CDR3 amino acids: CASVSRTDEAFF. The CDR3 nucleotides read TGTGCCAGCGTATCACGGACGGATGAAGCTTTCTTT. The chain carries TRBV28 and TRBJ1-1; D remains ambiguous. Germline V CDR1 and CDR2: MDHEN, SYDVKM. This CDR3 spans 12 amino acids. Trimming removed 8 bases from V and 7 bases from J, with 14 bases in between. The full variable domain, rest sourced from reference TRBV28 and TRBJ1-1, is DVKVTQSSRYLVKRTGEKVFLECVQDMDHENMFWYRQDPGLGLRLIYFSYDVKMKEKGDIPEGYSVSREKKERFSLILESASTNQTSMYLCASVSRTDEAFFGQGTRLTVV.

The V call is TRBV19, the J call TRBJ2-7; 10 positions match TRBD2. The ends lost 5 bases at V and 0 bases at J; junction bases unmatched: 10. The CDR3 covers 17 residues. The germline V gene has CDR1 LNHDA and CDR2 SQIVND (reference sequence). The chain's CDR3 is CASSLAGASPHSYEQYF. CDR3 nucleotides: TGTGCCAGTAGTCTAGCGGGGGCTTCGCCCCACTCCTACGAGCAGTACTTC.

This clonotype appeared many times. The chain recombines TRBV27 with TRBJ2-7, with a weak D call TRBD2 (5 bases). V was clipped by 5 bases and J by 0 bases, with 14 bases between them. Germline CDR1 and CDR2: MNHEY and SMNVEV (reference sequence). The CDR3 is 15 residues long. In nucleotides, the CDR3 is TGTGCCAGCAGTACATACGTTGGGAGCTCCTACGAGCAGTACTTC. Translating it yields CASSTYVGSSYEQYF.